The present TCR beta chain was sequenced within a study of blood T cell repertoires in COVID-19 (dated by TCRdb to between 2020 and 2021). For the wider study: Samples covering the acute and convalescent phases of COVID-19 were provided by collaborators in the United States, Italy and Spain. The prospective study material was composed of cDNA or gDNA derived from T cells, B-cell-depleted T cells, or PBMCs. The dataset comprised deeply sampled blood TCRbeta repertoires from subjects exposed to, actively infected with, or recovered from COVID-19. The repertoires were released in a freely available public database intended as a resource for research on the immune response to SARS-CoV-2. The samples were drawn from the first 160 participants of the ongoing ImmuneRACE study and from 950 to 1,500 subjects provided by 6 global collaborators. Nearly every sample came with metadata listing a de-identified subject ID, COVID-19 status, age in years and sex. Where available, HLA class I and class II types were obtained from metadata supplied by the sample provider rather than from assay-based typing.

Whole blood was collected in K2EDTA tubes by collaborating institutions according to the institutions' own protocols. For TCRbeta analysis, collaborators shipped samples as frozen whole blood, isolated PBMCs, or DNA extracted from either of those sample types. Sequences MDHEN (CDR1) and SYDVKM (CDR2) are obtained from the germline V gene. Relative to germline, V is missing 3 bases and J is missing 0 bases, with 6 bases of the junction outside any gene match. Including cysteine and phenylalanine, the CDR3 has 17 amino acids. Only the CDR3 DNA stays, 51 bases, in frame from base 1. As to this clone: Its specific antigen is unknown. No much larger clone is present one base from it, and per-base qualities are unavailable.

TCRbeta CDR3 regions were amplified from genomic DNA using the immunoSEQ Assay, a bias-controlled multiplex PCR. Per the original workflow: Within the assay, amplification of reference gene primers was used to estimate how many nucleated cells each sample contained. Sequence reads were collapsed and filtered to measure the absolute abundance of every unique TCRbeta CDR3 rearrangement. Productive Simpson clonality was computed per sample as the square root of Simpson's diversity index over productive rearrangements. TCRdb holds this immuneACCESS table with in-frame rearrangements only. Some clones are missing; in checked studies, unresolved V genes explain under half, and the rest has no known cause. V and J calls and clone size are as listed in that table; D and trimming were resolved from the DNA. For this sample the table gives roughly 41,000 clones, of which around four fifths were detected only once. Of the sample, 4.8% is held by the ten largest clones.

What the authors observed across the whole study: How much clinical and demographic metadata was included differed by source and by participant, and the metadata was provided uncurated.

Sequences were obtained from peripheral blood. The sequence came from a man aged 45-60 years with active COVID-19. Recombination linked TRBV28 to TRBJ1-1; 11 of the junction bases match TRBD1. The sequence in DNA is TGTGCCAGCAGTTTCTTAGGACAGGGGGCATTGAACACTGAAGCTTTCTTT. This sequence encodes CASSFLGQGALNTEAFF. Supplemented by the reference TRBV28 and TRBJ1-1 proteins around the CDR3, the complete variable domain is DVKVTQSSRYLVKRTGEKVFLECVQDMDHENMFWYRQDPGLGLRLIYFSYDVKMKEKGDIPEGYSVSREKKERFSLILESASTNQTSMYLCASSFLGQGALNTEAFFGQGTRLTVV.